Listed below are T cell receptor beta chains from one sample, sequenced in a study of blood T cells in healthy people across ages. MiXCR, applied by TCRdb to the 5' RACE reads, yields one record per CDR3 protein. The sample holds approximately 730,000 distinct CDR3 sequences, roughly 50% seen once. Sequencing was performed on blood. The receptors derive from a man at least 80 years old in good health. Both conserved end residues are trimmed from each CDR3. A D gene is named only where the DNA matches it firmly.

v_gene: TRBV5-1; j_gene: TRBJ2-1; d_gene: TRBD2; CDR3aa: ASSWAGLARSYNEQF
v_gene: TRBV12-3/TRBV12-4; j_gene: TRBJ2-1; d_gene: .; CDR3aa: ASSLGTSSYNEQF
v_gene: TRBV5-1; j_gene: TRBJ1-4; d_gene: TRBD1; CDR3aa: ASSLGQGALNEKLF
v_gene: TRBV7-2; j_gene: TRBJ2-7; d_gene: .; CDR3aa: ASSFFHEQY
v_gene: TRBV6-5; j_gene: TRBJ1-5; d_gene: .; CDR3aa: ASSPGGANQPQH
v_gene: TRBV7-9; j_gene: TRBJ1-2; d_gene: .; CDR3aa: ATNSLGRGYT
v_gene: TRBV20-1; j_gene: TRBJ2-2; d_gene: .; CDR3aa: SAAGTGGTGELF
v_gene: TRBV20-1; j_gene: TRBJ2-6; d_gene: .; CDR3aa: SASPFGSSGANVLT
v_gene: TRBV3-1; j_gene: TRBJ1-4; d_gene: .; CDR3aa: ASSRRTELEKLF
v_gene: TRBV30; j_gene: TRBJ2-2; d_gene: TRBD1; CDR3aa: AWSVPRQGSWAEELF
v_gene: TRBV9; j_gene: TRBJ2-7; d_gene: TRBD2; CDR3aa: ASSAGTSAYEQY
v_gene: TRBV14; j_gene: TRBJ1-1; d_gene: .; CDR3aa: ASSARGTEAF
v_gene: TRBV5-1; j_gene: TRBJ2-7; d_gene: .; CDR3aa: ASSPGARYYEQY
v_gene: TRBV28; j_gene: TRBJ2-6; d_gene: .; CDR3aa: ASSLWSISPRDLRSGANVLT
v_gene: TRBV27; j_gene: TRBJ2-1; d_gene: .; CDR3aa: ASSFSGPSNEQF
v_gene: TRBV15; j_gene: TRBJ1-2; d_gene: .; CDR3aa: ATSRDTQGSYGYT